The T cell receptor (beta chain) described here comes from a study of neurological immune-mediated disorders. Whole-study findings and limits: Across subjects, expanded clones had no CDR3 amino acid sequences in common, pointing to private repertoires in all groups. The most TCR clonal expansion was seen in HTLV-1-associated myelopathy, whereas the least was seen in multiple sclerosis, below the level in healthy controls.

The V end was cut by 3 bases, the J end by 0 bases, with 9 bases between. Germline CDR1 reads SGHRS; CDR2 reads YFSETQ. CDR3 size: 14 residues. TCRdb re-derived calls from the 5' RACE reads in MiXCR, one entry per CDR3 protein. Counted here are roughly 34,000 distinct CDR3 sequences, 10% to 15% occurring once; the ten biggest clones make up about 2.5%. As regards this clonotype: Its antigen is unknown.

The time point: longitudinal time-point 2. Sequencing was done on a sample of PBMCs. This chain links TRBV5-1 with TRBJ1-1; D is undetermined. This receptor was taken from a woman in her thirties or forties in good health. CDR3 sequence reads: CASSSDWVNTEAFF. The CDR3 coding sequence is TGCGCCAGCAGCTCGGACTGGGTGAACACTGAAGCTTTCTTT.